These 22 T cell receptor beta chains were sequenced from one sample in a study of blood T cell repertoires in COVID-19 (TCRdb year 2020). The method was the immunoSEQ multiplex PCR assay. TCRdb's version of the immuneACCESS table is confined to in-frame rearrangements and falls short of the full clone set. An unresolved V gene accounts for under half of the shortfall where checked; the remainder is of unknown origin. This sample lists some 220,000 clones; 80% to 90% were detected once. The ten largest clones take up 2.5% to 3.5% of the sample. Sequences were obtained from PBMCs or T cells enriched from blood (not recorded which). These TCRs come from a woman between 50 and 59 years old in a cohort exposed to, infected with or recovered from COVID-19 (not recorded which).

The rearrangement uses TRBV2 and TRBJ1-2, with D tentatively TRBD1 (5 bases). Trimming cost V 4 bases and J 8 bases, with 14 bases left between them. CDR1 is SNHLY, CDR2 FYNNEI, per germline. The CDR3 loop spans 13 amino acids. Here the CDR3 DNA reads TGTGCCAGCAGTGTGAGGCAGGACAACGGCTACACCTTC. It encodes CASSVRQDNGYTF.

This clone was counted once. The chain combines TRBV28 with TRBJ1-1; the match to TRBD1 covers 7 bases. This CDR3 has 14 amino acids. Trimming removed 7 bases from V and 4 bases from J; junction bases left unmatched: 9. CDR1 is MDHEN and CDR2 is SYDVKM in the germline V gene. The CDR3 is CASIFPQGSTEAFF. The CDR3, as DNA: TGTGCCAGCATCTTCCCACAGGGGAGCACTGAAGCTTTCTTT.

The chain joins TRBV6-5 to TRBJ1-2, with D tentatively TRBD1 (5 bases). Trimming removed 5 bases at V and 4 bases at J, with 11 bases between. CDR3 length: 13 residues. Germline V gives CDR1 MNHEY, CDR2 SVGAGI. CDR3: CASSPAGPYGYTF. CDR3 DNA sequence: TGTGCCAGCAGTCCCGCGGGGCCCTATGGCTACACCTTC.

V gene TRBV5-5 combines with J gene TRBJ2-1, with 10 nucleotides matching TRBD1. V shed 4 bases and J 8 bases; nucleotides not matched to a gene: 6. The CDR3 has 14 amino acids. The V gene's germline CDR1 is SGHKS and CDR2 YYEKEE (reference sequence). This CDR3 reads CASSQGQGRYEQFF. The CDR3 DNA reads TGTGCCAGCAGCCAGGGACAGGGGAGGTATGAGCAGTTCTTC.

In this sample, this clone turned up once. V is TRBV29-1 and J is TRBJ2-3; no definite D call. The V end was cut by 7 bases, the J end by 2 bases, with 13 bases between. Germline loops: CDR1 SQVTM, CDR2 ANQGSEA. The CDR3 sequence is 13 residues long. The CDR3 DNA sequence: TGCAGCGCTCGACAACCCGCCACAGATACGCAGTATTTT. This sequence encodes CSARQPATDTQYF.

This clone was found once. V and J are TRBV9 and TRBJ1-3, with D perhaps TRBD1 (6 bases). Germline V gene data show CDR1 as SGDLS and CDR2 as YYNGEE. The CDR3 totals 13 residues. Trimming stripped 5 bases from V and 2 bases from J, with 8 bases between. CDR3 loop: CASSGGTGNTIYF. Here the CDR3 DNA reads TGTGCCAGCAGTGGGGGCACTGGAAACACCATATATTTT.

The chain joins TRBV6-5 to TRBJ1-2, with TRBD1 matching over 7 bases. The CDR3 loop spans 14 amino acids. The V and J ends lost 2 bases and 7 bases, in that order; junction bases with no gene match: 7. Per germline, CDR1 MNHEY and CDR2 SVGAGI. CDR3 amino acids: CASSYNRGAGGYTF. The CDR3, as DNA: TGTGCCAGCAGTTACAACAGGGGAGCGGGTGGCTACACCTTC.

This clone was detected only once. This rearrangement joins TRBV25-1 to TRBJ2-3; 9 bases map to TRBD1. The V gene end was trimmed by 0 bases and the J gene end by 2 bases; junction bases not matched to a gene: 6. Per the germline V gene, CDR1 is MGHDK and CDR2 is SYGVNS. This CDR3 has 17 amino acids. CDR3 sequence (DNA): TGTGCCAGCAGTGAATACTTCAGGGACAGGGACACAGATACGCAGTATTTT. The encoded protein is CASSEYFRDRDTDTQYF.

The CDR3: CASSSGGADEQFF. DNA of the CDR3: TGTGCCAGCAGCTCCGGGGGGGCCGATGAGCAGTTCTTC. The chain recombines TRBV7-9 with TRBJ2-1; 8 bases align to TRBD2. The CDR3 extends over 13 amino acids. CDR1 is SEHNR, CDR2 FQNEAQ, per germline (reference sequence). The J segment lost 8 bases and the V segment lost 4 bases, leaving 4 bases of the junction unmatched.

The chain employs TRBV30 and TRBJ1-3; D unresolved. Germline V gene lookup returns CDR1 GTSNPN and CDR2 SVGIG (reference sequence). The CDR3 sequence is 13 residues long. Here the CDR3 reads CAWVRYSGNTIYF. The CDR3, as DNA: TGTGCGTGGGTCAGATACTCTGGAAACACCATATATTTT.

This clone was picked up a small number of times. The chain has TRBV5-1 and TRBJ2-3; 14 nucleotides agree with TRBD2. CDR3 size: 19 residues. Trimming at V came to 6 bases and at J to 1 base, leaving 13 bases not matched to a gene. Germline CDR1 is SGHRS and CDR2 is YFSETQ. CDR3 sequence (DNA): TGCGCCAGCACCCGTAAGGGACTAGCGGGGGAGCGCGGCACAGATACGCAGTATTTT. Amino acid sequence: CASTRKGLAGERGTDTQYF.

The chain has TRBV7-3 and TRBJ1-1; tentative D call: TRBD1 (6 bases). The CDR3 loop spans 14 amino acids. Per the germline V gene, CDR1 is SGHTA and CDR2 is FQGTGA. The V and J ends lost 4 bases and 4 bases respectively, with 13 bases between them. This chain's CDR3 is CASSSHGRGTEAFF. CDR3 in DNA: TGTGCCAGCAGCTCCCATGGCAGGGGCACTGAAGCTTTCTTT.

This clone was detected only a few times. CDR3 loop: CASKETGVEKLFF. Written as DNA, the CDR3 is TGCGCCAGCAAGGAGACAGGAGTGGAAAAACTGTTTTTT. The chain recombines TRBV5-1 with TRBJ1-4, with D maybe TRBD1 (6 bases). Trimming removed 6 bases at V and 8 bases at J, with 14 bases between. The CDR3 length is 13 residues. Germline V gene data show CDR1 as SGHRS and CDR2 as YFSETQ.

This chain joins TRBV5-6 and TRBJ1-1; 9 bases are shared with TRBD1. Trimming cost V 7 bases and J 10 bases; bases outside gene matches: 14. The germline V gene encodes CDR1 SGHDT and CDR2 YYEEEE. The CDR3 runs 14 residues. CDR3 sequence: CASGKRTGVLVAFF. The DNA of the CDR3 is TGTGCCAGCGGAAAAAGGACAGGGGTTCTTGTAGCTTTCTTT.

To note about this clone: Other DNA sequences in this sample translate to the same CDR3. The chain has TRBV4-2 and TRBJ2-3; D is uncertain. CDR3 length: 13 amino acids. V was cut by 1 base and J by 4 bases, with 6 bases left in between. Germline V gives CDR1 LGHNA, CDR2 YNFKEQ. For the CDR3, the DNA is TGTGCCAGCAGCCAAGGACTGGCAGATACGCAGTATTTT. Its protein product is CASSQGLADTQYF.

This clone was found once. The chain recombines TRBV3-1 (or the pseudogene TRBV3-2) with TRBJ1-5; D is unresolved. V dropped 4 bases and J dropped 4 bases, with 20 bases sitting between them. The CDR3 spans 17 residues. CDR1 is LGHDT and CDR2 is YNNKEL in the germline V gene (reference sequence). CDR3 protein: CASSPTRPAGLNQPQHF. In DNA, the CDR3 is TGTGCCAGCAGCCCGACCCGACCGGCGGGGTTGAATCAGCCCCAGCATTTT.

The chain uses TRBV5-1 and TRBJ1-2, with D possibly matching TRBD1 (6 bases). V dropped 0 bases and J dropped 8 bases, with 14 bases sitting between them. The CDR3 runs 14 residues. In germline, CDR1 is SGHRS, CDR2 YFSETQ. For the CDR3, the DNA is TGCGCCAGCAGCTTGGGGGCAAACAGGGACGGCTACACCTTC. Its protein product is CASSLGANRDGYTF.

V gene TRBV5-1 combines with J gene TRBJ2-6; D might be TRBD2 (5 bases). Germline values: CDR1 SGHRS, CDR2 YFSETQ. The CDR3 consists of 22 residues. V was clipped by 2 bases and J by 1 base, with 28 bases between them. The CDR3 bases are TGCGCCAGCAGCTTAATACTCCGGGAACGGATGATAGAATCGTCTGGGGCCAACGTCCTGACTTTC. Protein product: CASSLILRERMIESSGANVLTF.

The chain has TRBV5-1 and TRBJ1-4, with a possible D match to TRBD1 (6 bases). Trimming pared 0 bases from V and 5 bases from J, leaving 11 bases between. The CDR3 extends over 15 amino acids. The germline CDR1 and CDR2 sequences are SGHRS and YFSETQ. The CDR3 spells CASSLGTGKNEKLFF. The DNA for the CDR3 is TGCGCCAGCAGCTTGGGAACAGGGAAAAATGAAAAACTGTTTTTT.

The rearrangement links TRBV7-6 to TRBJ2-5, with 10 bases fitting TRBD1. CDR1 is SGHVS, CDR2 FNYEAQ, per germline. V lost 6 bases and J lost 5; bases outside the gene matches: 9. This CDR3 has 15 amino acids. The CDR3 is CASSSRDRGWETQYF. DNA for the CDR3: TGTGCCAGCAGTTCGAGGGACAGGGGTTGGGAGACCCAGTACTTC.

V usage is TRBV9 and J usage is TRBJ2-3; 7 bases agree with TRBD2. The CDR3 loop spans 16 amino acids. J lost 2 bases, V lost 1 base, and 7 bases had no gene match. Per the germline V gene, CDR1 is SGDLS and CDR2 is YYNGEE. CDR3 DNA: TGTGCCAGCAGCGTACGGGGGGAAGATTTCACAGATACGCAGTATTTT. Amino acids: CASSVRGEDFTDTQYF.

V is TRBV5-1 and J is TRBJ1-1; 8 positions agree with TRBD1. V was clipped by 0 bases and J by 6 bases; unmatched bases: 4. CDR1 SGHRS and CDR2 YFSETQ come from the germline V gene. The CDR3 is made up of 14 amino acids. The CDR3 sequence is CASSLANRGSEAFF. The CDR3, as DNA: TGCGCCAGCAGCTTGGCCAACAGGGGGTCTGAAGCTTTCTTT.